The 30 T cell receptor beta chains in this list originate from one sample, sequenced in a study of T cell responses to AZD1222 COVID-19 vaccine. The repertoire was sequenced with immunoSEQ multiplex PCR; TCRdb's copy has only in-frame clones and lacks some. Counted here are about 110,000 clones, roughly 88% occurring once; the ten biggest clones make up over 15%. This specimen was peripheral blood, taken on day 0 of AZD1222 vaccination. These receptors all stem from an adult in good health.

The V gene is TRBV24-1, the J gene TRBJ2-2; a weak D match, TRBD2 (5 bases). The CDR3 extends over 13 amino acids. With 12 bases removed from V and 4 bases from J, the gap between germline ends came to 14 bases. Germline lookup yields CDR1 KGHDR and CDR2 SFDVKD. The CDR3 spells CAVGRGVTGELFF. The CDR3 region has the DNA TGTGCCGTCGGTCGGGGAGTCACCGGGGAGCTGTTTTTT.

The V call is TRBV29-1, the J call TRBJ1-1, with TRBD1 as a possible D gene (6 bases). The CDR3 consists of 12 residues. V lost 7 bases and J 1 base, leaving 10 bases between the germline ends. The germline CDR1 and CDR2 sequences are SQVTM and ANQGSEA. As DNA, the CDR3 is TGCAGCGATCAGGACAGGAACACTGAAGCTTTCTTT. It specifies CSDQDRNTEAFF. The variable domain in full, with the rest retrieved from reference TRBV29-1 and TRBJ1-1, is SAVISQKPSRDICQRGTSLTIQCQVDSQVTMMFWYRQQPGQSLTLIATANQGSEATYESGFVIDKFPISRPNLTFSTLTVSNMSPEDSSIYLCSDQDRNTEAFFGQGTRLTVV.

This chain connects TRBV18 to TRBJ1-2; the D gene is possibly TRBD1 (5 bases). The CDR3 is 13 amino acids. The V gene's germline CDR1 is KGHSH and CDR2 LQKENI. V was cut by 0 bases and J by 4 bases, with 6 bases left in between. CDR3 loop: CASSPPGPYGYTF. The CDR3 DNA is TGTGCCAGCTCACCACCGGGGCCCTATGGCTACACCTTC.

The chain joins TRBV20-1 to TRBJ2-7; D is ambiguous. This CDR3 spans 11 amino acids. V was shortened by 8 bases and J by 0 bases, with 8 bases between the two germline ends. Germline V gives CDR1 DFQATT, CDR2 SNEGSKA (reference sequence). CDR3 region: CSQESSYEQYF. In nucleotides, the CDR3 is TGCAGTCAGGAGTCCTCCTACGAGCAGTACTTC.

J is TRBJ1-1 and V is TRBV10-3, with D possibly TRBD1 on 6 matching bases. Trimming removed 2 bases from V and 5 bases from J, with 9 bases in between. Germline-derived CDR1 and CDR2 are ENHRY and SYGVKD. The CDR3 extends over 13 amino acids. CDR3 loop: CAISEPRGTEAFF. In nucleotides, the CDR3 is TGTGCCATCAGTGAGCCCAGGGGAACTGAAGCTTTCTTT.

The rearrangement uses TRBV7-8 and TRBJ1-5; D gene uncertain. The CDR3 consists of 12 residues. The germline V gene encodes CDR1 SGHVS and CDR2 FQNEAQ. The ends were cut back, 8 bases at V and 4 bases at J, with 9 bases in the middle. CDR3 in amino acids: CASCLPNQPQHF. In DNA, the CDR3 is TGTGCCAGCTGCCTTCCTAATCAGCCCCAGCATTTT.

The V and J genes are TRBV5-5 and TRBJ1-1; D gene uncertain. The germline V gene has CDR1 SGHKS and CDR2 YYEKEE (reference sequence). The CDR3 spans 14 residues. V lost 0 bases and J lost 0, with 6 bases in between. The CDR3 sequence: CASSLAALNTEAFF. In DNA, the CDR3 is TGTGCCAGCAGCTTGGCCGCATTGAACACTGAAGCTTTCTTT.

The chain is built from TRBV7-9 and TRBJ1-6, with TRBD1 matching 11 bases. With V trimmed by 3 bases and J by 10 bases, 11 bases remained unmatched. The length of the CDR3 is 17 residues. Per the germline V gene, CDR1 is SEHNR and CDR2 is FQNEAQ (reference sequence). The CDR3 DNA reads TGTGCCAGCAGCTTGGACAGGGGGCGCCCGGATTTATCACCCCTCCACTTT. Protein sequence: CASSLDRGRPDLSPLHF.

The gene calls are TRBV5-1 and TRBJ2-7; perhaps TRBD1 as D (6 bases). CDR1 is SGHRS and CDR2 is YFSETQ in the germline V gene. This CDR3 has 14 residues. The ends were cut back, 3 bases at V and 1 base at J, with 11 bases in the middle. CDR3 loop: CASSSDSLSYEQYF. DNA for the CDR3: TGCGCCAGCAGCTCGGACAGTCTTTCCTACGAGCAGTACTTC. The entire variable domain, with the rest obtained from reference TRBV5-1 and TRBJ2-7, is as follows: KAGVTQTPRYLIKTRGQQVTLSCSPISGHRSVSWYQQTPGQGLQFLFEYFSETQRNKGNFPGRFSGRQFSNSRSEMNVSTLELGDSALYLCASSSDSLSYEQYFGPGTRLTVT.

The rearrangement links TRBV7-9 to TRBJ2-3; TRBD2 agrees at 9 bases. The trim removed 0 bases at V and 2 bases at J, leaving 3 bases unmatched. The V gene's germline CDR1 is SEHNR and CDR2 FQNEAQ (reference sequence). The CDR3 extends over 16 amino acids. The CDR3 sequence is CASSLAGGRVTDTQYF. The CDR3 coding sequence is TGTGCCAGCAGCTTAGCGGGCGGGAGGGTCACAGATACGCAGTATTTT. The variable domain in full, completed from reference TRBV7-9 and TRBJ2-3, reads DTGVSQNPRHKITKRGQNVTFRCDPISEHNRLYWYRQTLGQGPEFLTYFQNEAQLEKSRLLSDRFSAERPKGSFSTLEIQRTEQGDSAMYLCASSLAGGRVTDTQYFGPGTRLTVL.

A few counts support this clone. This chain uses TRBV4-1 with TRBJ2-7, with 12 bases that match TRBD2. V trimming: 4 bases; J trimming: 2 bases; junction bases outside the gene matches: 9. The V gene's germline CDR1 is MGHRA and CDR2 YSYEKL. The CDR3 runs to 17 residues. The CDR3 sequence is CASSLGTSGGSAYEQYF. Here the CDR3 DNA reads TGCGCCAGCAGCCTCGGCACTAGCGGGGGGTCGGCCTACGAGCAGTACTTC.

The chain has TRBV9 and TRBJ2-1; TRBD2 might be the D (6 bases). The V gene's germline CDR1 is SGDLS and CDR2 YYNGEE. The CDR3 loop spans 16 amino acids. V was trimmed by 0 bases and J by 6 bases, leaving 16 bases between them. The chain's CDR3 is CASSVDGTSQFNEQFF. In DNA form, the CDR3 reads TGTGCCAGCAGCGTAGATGGTACTAGCCAATTCAATGAGCAGTTCTTC.

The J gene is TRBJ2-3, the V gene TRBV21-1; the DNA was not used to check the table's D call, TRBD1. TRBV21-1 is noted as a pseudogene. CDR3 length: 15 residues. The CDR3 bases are TGTGCCAGCACCTCCGGGACAGGGTTTGACGACACGCAGTATTTT. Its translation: CASTSGTGFDDTQYF.

CDR3 protein: CASTVGGGSGNTIYF. CDR3 DNA sequence: TGTGCCAGCACCGTCGGTGGAGGATCTGGAAACACCATATATTTT. The chain recombines TRBV6-5 with TRBJ1-3; D is undetermined. Germline V gives CDR1 MNHEY, CDR2 SVGAGI. CDR3 length equals 15 residues. The V end lost 7 bases, the J end lost 1 base, and 14 bases lay between the germline ends.

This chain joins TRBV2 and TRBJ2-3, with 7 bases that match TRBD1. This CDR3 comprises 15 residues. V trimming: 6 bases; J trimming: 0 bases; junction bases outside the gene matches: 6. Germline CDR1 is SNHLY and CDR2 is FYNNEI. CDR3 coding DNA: TGTGCCAGCAGCGATACAGGGGTCAGCACAGATACGCAGTATTTT. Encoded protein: CASSDTGVSTDTQYF.

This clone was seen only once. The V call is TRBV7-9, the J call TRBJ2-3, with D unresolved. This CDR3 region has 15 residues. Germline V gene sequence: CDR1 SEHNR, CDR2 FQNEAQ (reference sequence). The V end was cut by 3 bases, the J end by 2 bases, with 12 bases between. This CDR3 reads CASSFLVSPTDTQYF. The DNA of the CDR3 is TGTGCCAGCAGCTTCTTGGTTAGCCCCACAGATACGCAGTATTTT.

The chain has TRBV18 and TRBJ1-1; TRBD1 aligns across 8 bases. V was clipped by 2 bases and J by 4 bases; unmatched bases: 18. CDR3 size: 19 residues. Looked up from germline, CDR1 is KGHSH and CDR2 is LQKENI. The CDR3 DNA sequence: TGTGCCAGCTCACCATTTAATTTTGGACAGGGCTTTTTTGGCACTGAAGCTTTCTTT. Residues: CASSPFNFGQGFFGTEAFF.

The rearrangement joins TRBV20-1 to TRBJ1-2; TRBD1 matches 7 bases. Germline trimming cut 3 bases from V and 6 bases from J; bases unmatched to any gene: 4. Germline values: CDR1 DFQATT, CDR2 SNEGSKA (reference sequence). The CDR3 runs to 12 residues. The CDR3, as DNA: TGCAGTGCTAGTAACAGGGGAAATGGCTACACCTTC. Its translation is CSASNRGNGYTF.

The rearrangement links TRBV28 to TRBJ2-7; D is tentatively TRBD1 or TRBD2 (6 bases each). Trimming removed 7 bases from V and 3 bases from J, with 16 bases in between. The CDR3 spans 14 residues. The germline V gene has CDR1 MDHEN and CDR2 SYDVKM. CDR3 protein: CASTLGGTFYEQYF. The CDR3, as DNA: TGTGCCAGCACCCTAGGGGGGACGTTCTACGAGCAGTACTTC.

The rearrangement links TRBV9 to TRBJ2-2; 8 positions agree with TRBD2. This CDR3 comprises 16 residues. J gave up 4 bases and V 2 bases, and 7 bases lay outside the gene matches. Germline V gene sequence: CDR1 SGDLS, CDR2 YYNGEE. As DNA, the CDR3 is TGTGCCAGCAGCGTCGCGGGGGGCACGGGCACCGGGGAGCTGTTTTTT. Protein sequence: CASSVAGGTGTGELFF.

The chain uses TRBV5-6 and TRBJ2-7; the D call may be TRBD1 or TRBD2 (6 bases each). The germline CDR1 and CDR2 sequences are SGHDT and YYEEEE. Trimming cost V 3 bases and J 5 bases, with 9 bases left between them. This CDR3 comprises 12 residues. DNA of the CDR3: TGTGCCAGCAGCTCGGGGGCCCACGAGCAGTACTTC. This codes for CASSSGAHEQYF.

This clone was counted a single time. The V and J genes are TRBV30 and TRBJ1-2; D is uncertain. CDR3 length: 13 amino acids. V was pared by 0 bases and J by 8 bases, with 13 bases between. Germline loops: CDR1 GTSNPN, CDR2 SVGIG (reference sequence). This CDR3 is CAWSVPVERGYTF. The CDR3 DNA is TGTGCCTGGAGTGTACCTGTTGAGAGGGGCTACACCTTC.

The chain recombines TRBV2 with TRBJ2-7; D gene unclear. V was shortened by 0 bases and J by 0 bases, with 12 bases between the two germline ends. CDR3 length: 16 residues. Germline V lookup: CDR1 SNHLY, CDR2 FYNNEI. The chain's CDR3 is CASSEALAHRSYEQYV. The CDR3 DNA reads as TGTGCCAGCAGTGAAGCGCTTGCACATCGCTCCTACGAGCAGTACGTC.

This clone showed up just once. The CDR3 reads CASSLDRANEKLFF. CDR3 nucleotides: TGTGCCAGCAGTTTGGACAGAGCTAATGAAAAACTGTTTTTT. The V and J genes are TRBV6-2 or TRBV6-3 and TRBJ1-4; D perhaps matches TRBD1 (6 bases). The CDR3 covers 14 residues. Trimming took 4 bases from V and 3 from J, leaving 9 bases between them. Per germline, CDR1 MNHEY and CDR2 SVGEGT.

The CDR3 spells CASSSRWNQPQHF. CDR3 nucleotides: TGTGCCAGCAGTTCCAGATGGAATCAGCCCCAGCATTTT. J is TRBJ1-5 and V is TRBV28; D is ambiguous. The CDR3 runs 13 residues. V shed 4 bases and J shed 4 bases, with 8 bases lying between them. Germline CDR1 and CDR2: MDHEN and SYDVKM. Looking up the rest from reference TRBV28 and TRBJ1-5 gives the full variable domain: DVKVTQSSRYLVKRTGEKVFLECVQDMDHENMFWYRQDPGLGLRLIYFSYDVKMKEKGDIPEGYSVSREKKERFSLILESASTNQTSMYLCASSSRWNQPQHFGDGTRLSIL.

Here the CDR3 reads CASSLVREGEQFF. CDR3 bases: TGTGCCAGCAGCTTAGTGCGGGAGGGTGAGCAGTTCTTC. The chain joins TRBV11-3 to TRBJ2-1, with 9 nucleotides matching TRBD2. This CDR3 is 13 amino acids long. The germline gives CDR1 SGHNT, CDR2 YENEEA. Losses at the gene ends were 1 base for V and 9 bases for J; bases not matched to a gene: 1.

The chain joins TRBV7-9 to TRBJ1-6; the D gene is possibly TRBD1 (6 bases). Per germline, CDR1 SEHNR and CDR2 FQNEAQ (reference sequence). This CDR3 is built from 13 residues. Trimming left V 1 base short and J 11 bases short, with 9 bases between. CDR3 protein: CASSLGDKTPLHF. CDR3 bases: TGTGCCAGCAGCTTAGGGGACAAGACACCCCTCCACTTT.

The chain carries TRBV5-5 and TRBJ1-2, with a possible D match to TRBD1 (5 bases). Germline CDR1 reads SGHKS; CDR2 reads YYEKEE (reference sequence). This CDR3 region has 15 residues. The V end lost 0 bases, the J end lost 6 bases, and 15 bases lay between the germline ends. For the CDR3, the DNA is TGTGCCAGCAGCTTGGCCGTTGGGGGGAGGGATGGCTACACCTTC. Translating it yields CASSLAVGGRDGYTF.

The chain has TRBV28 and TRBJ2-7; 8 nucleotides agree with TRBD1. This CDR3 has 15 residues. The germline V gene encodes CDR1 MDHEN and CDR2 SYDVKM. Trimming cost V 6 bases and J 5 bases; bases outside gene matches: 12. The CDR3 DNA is TGTGCCAGCAGCCCCGCGGGACAGGTCACTCACGAGCAGTACTTC. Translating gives CASSPAGQVTHEQYF.

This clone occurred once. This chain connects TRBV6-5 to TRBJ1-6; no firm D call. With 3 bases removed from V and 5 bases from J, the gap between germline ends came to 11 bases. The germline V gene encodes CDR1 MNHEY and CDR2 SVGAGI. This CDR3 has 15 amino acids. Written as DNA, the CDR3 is TGTGCCAGCAGTTATGAGGGTCTGCATAATTCACCCCTCCACTTT. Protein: CASSYEGLHNSPLHF.